This T cell receptor beta chain originates from a study of regulatory T cells in long-lasting Graves disease (dated by TCRdb to the early 2020s). For the study in its entirety: Patients with newly diagnosed Graves' disease had been on antithyroid drugs for under 3 months. Patients with persistent Graves' disease were compared with patients with newly diagnosed Graves' disease using TCR sequencing and RNA sequencing of peripheral blood. The study took place in China and was registered as a clinical trial. TCR sequencing covered around 13 persistent and around 20 newly diagnosed Graves' disease patients, 33 samples in total.

V gives up 6 bases and J gives up 8 bases, and the segment between their germline ends measures 13 bases. The germline V gene encodes CDR1 MDHEN and CDR2 SYDVKM. From the cysteine up to the phenylalanine, the CDR3 has a length of 12 residues. CDR3 DNA is the only sequence kept; it has 36 bases, read in frame from the first base. The meaning of the sample's time point label: newly diagnosed GD, antithyroid drugs for less than 3 months. RNA was extracted from PBMCs in TRIzol for both TCR sequencing and RNA sequencing. Graves' disease was diagnosed according to American Thyroid Association guidelines. The patients came from an endocrinology department in Xi'an, China. From each patient, approximately 10 milliliters of peripheral blood was collected into an EDTA anticoagulant tube. Ficoll Paque Plus density gradient separation was used to isolate PBMCs, and no additional T cell sorting was done. An Agilent 2100 Bioanalyzer and agarose gel were used to check RNA quality, and a NanoDrop 2000 was used to measure RNA concentration.

This clonotype was recorded many times. Its antigen remains unidentified. No base qualities exist here, and no much larger clone lies one base off it. The protocol used for the library was multiplex PCR. The instrument given in TCRdb is Illumina HiSeq 4000. TCR beta libraries were built with iRepertoire HTBI primers and Arm-PCR amplification of CDR3 regions. Gel purification was performed on PCR products prior to sequencing. On the authors' methods: Gene usage analysis of CDR3 amino acid clonotypes relied on the 60 to 65 TRBV and fewer than 15 TRBJ segments identified across samples. Filtered high-quality paired reads were merged into contigs using COPE and FqMerger. BLAST was used to align contigs to the IMGT TRBV, TRBD and TRBJ reference genes, and CDR3 was defined following IMGT. Clonotypes above 0.1% frequency were classified as highly expanded clones. Shannon entropy served as the measure of repertoire diversity, while the Gini coefficient captured V-J evenness. A clonotype was considered public if more than one individual shared it. TCRdb reprocessed the public reads (quality trimming at Q25 with fastp, clone calling with MiXCR) and kept in-frame beta chains. Here each entry gathers all rows of one CDR3 protein and keeps the most common genes and DNA. The V and J calls were determined by TCRdb, not by the authors. The sample data list over 500,000 distinct CDR3 sequences, and around 16% of these were observed just once. Approximately 12% of the sample is taken by the ten largest.

Paper-wide results and their limitations: Patients with persistent disease shared more public clonotypes (about 2,500) than newly diagnosed patients did (966). Preferential use of TRBV28, TRBJ1-2 and TRBJ2-5 was observed in persistent disease, whereas TRBV20-1 and TRBJ2-1 were favored in newly diagnosed disease. As a limitation, the authors acknowledged that the small sample size may reduce accuracy. Only peripheral blood was studied, because thyroid tissue, the primary lesion, was inaccessible. Sequencing and analysis were limited to the TCR beta chain. Compared with newly diagnosed patients, patients with persistent Graves' disease had lower TCR Shannon entropy and fewer highly expanded clones, which suggests clonal expansion.

The same sample was also used in a study of T cells in Graves' hyperthyroidism and ophthalmopathy. The second publication reports: Stable Graves' hyperthyroidism was defined as the absence of progression to ophthalmopathy over 18 months of follow-up. Hyperthyroidism patients were aged 18 to 65 years and newly diagnosed, with disease duration of less than 2 months. The study excluded patients with uncontrolled infections, other autoimmune diseases, pregnancy or lactation. Clinical symptoms, serum thyroxine and TRAb, thyroid ultrasound, and orbital computed tomography formed the basis for the diagnoses. The TCR CDR3 was subjected to a first round of RT-PCR using the HTBI primer set and the Qiagen OneStep RT-PCR kit. Most expanded thyroid clonotypes (frequency above 0.001) were also found in blood, which suggests that blood repertoires may mirror thyroid immune responses. Ophthalmopathy was separated from stable hyperthyroidism by a 13 V-J signature model, with approximately 86% sensitivity and roughly 81% specificity obtained in cross-validation and 80%/75% obtained in testing. In validation, progression to ophthalmopathy was predicted by the model with 70% to 71% sensitivity and around 76% specificity, a median of about 6.8 months before onset. A discovery cohort of fewer than 110 patients, roughly 45 with Graves' ophthalmopathy and 57 with stable Graves' hyperthyroidism, was used to find distinguishing TCR V-J signatures. Prospective prediction of ophthalmopathy was tested in an independent validation cohort of under 20 hyperthyroidism patients and some 17 patients who later progressed to ophthalmopathy. The approximately 98 discovery patients were randomly divided into training and test sets at a 7:3 ratio. The study also compared thyroid tissue and blood T-cell repertoires from five or six Graves' hyperthyroidism patients. After sampling, hyperthyroidism patients received methimazole starting at 30 mg daily, and ophthalmopathy patients received high-dose intravenous methylprednisolone. Libraries were constructed in a second round of multiplex PCR, after which size selection and purification were performed. The libraries were sequenced on an Illumina HiSeq2000 using paired-end 100 bp reads. SOAPnuke was used to process the raw data, removing reads that contained adapters or uncalled bases, had a mean Phred below 15, or lacked an exact match to the constant primer or identifier. COPE v1.2.5 was used to merge the high-quality paired reads, and each unique nucleotide sequence was defined as a clonotype. MiTCR v1.1 was used to align the clonotypes against IMGT TRBV, TRBD and TRBJ reference segments. The analysis was restricted to V-J combinations with a frequency above 0.0001, which together covered about 99% of the repertoires. A TCS score was defined as the ratio of F50 (clonal expansion) to E x V (chaos), with BLOSUM62-based TCRdist applied between CDR3 peptides within each V-J. Welch's t-statistics and random forest reduced several hundred V-J features to roughly 13, which were used in a naive Bayes classifier (R e1071). Sample size was not statistically predetermined, and investigators were not blinded to group allocation. The paper reports TCR Vbeta CDR3 sequencing of fewer than 150 peripheral blood samples: around 41 ophthalmopathy, about 75 hyperthyroidism and approximately 17 progressor patients.

The specimen comprised peripheral blood mononuclear cells (PBMCs), sampled at new diagnosis, from a patient treated with antithyroid drugs. The sequence joins TRBV28 to TRBJ1-2, with the D gene call left open. The TCR originated in a man between 18 and 29 years old with Graves disease. Donor details come from another sample of the same person, matched by shared clones. The bases read TGTGCCAGCAGCGTCGGAGGCCGGGGCTACACCTTC. Its translation reads: CASSVGGRGYTF.